This T cell receptor beta chain was recovered during a study of T cells in Graves' hyperthyroidism and ophthalmopathy. Study context: Upon initial diagnosis and before any treatment, peripheral blood was collected.

Disease duration was under 3 months in the ophthalmopathy patients, who also had a Clinical Activity Score of at least 3 and a NOSPECS grade of at least 4. Extraction of PBMCs used roughly 10 ml of fresh peripheral blood. The investigators amplified TCR beta CDR3 regions from RNA transcripts. The HTBI primer set drove a first-round RT-PCR of the TCR CDR3. MiXCR, applied by TCRdb to the multiplex PCR reads, yields one record per CDR3 protein. The sample contains hundreds of thousands of distinct CDR3 sequences, about 15% of which appear only once. Broader study findings: Separating ophthalmopathy from stable hyperthyroidism was achieved by a 13 V-J model.

This clonotype was recorded at least ten times. Its antigen is undetermined. Germline V lookup: CDR1 SGHAT, CDR2 FQNNGV. This CDR3 is 15 amino acids long. The germline V and J ends were trimmed by 1 base and 6 bases, with 15 bases remaining between them. This chain joins TRBV11-2 and TRBJ1-2, with D perhaps matching TRBD1 (6 bases). This clonotype was sampled from a man between 18 and 35 years old with Graves' ophthalmopathy. Source material: blood. The CDR3 DNA is TGTGCCAGCAGCTTAGGAGGGGGGCCTATCCATGGCTACACCTTC. It is translated as CASSLGGGPIHGYTF.